The 8 T cell receptor beta chains listed next were all sequenced from one sample in a study of blood T cell repertoires in COVID-19 (dated by TCRdb to the early 2020s). Library prep was done by the immunoSEQ multiplex PCR assay. TCRdb limited this immuneACCESS table to in-frame rearrangements with V and J called. A share of clones is missing; checked studies link under half to unresolved V genes, and the rest is unexplained. In this sample the table shows around 200,000 clones, about 86% of which occur a single time. The ten largest clonotypes hold roughly 4.5% of the sample. Sequenced material: PBMCs or T cells enriched from blood (not recorded which). The receptors were sampled from a woman aged 30 to 39 who had been exposed to COVID-19.

This chain links TRBV5-1 with TRBJ1-2; D is perhaps TRBD1 (6 bases). Trimming cost V 1 base and J 8 bases, with 12 bases left between them. The CDR3 has 13 amino acids. Germline V CDR1 and CDR2: SGHRS, YFSETQ. The CDR3 is CASSLNREGGYTF. The CDR3 DNA reads as TGCGCCAGCAGCTTGAACAGGGAAGGGGGCTACACCTTC. The variable domain in full, completed from reference TRBV5-1 and TRBJ1-2, reads KAGVTQTPRYLIKTRGQQVTLSCSPISGHRSVSWYQQTPGQGLQFLFEYFSETQRNKGNFPGRFSGRQFSNSRSEMNVSTLELGDSALYLCASSLNREGGYTFGSGTRLTVV.

The genes are TRBV29-1 and TRBJ1-1; D is unclear. The ends were cut back, 8 bases at V and 1 base at J, with 11 bases in the middle. CDR1 and CDR2 from the germline V gene are SQVTM and ANQGSEA. The CDR3 is 12 residues long. CDR3 amino acids: CSTRSGNTEAFF. As DNA, the CDR3 is TGCAGCACTAGATCCGGGAACACTGAAGCTTTCTTT.

Here the CDR3 DNA reads TGTGCCAGCAGTGAACTTTTGTGGGGGCTTGTCTACAATGAGCAGTTCTTC. This encodes CASSELLWGLVYNEQFF. J is TRBJ2-1 and V is TRBV6-1; possible D gene TRBD1, 6 bases. This CDR3 spans 17 amino acids. The ends were cut back, 2 bases at V and 3 bases at J, with 17 bases in the middle. CDR1 and CDR2 from the germline V gene are MNHNS and SASEGT.

The chain recombines TRBV3-1 (or the pseudogene TRBV3-2) with TRBJ2-2; TRBD1 agrees at 7 bases. Looked up from germline, CDR1 is LGHDT and CDR2 is YNNKEL (reference sequence). This CDR3 has 16 amino acids. Germline trimming cut 3 bases from V and 2 bases from J; bases unmatched to any gene: 6. CDR3 in DNA: TGTGCCAGCAGCCAGAAAGGACAGGTCAACACCGGGGAGCTGTTTTTT. This encodes CASSQKGQVNTGELFF.

This chain connects TRBV7-8 to TRBJ1-3, with D unclear. The CDR3 contains 15 residues. Germline loops: CDR1 SGHVS, CDR2 FQNEAQ. The V and J ends lost 5 bases and 4 bases respectively, with 15 bases between them. CDR3 nucleotide sequence: TGTGCCAGCAGCATTCAACGGGAGATAGGAAACACCATATATTTT. Translating gives CASSIQREIGNTIYF.

The V call is TRBV20-1, the J call TRBJ2-7; TRBD2 matches at 9 bases. After removal of 3 bases from V and 12 bases from J, the junction contained 15 bases not matched to a gene. Germline loops: CDR1 DFQATT, CDR2 SNEGSKA (reference sequence). The CDR3 extends over 14 amino acids. CDR3 in DNA: TGCAGTGCTAGTGCCGGGGGTAGCGGGGGTTCCGGGTACTTC. Amino acids: CSASAGGSGGSGYF.

J is TRBJ2-1 and V is TRBV5-1; D might be TRBD2 (6 bases). Per germline, CDR1 SGHRS and CDR2 YFSETQ. The V end was cut by 0 bases, the J end by 0 bases, with 10 bases between. The CDR3 extends over 16 amino acids. The CDR3 nucleotides read TGCGCCAGCAGCTTGGGACTAGACTCCTCCTACAATGAGCAGTTCTTC. It encodes CASSLGLDSSYNEQFF.

The V call is TRBV5-1, the J call TRBJ1-3, with TRBD1 matching over 10 bases. This CDR3 spans 16 amino acids. Germline V gene data show CDR1 as SGHRS and CDR2 as YFSETQ. Trimming cost V 1 base and J 1 base; bases outside gene matches: 2. CDR3 loop: CASSLWTGGSGNTIYF. DNA for the CDR3: TGCGCCAGCAGCTTGTGGACAGGGGGTTCTGGAAACACCATATATTTT.